The T cell receptor (beta chain) described here comes from a study of cytomegalovirus exposure and HLA in healthy donors. Study overall: The study's early data release held roughly 91 million unique TCRs from HLA-typed donors. Ancestry clustering placed roughly four fifths of a few hundred genotyped donors in the Caucasian-associated cluster. The study's findings and limits: TCR beta sequences reportedly predicted the HLA-A and HLA-B alleles of most subjects accurately. A later analysis found common viral pathogens apparently linked to several of the most significant clusters.

The CDR3 is made up of 19 amino acids. CDR1 and CDR2 from the germline V gene are SGHRS and YFSETQ. V lost 4 bases, J lost 1 base, and 12 bases stayed unmatched. On this clone itself: Its cognate antigen is unknown.

Vbeta (60) and Jbeta (13) primers were used in the PCR. Repertoires were generated with immunoSEQ multiplex PCR, while TCRdb's copy carries only in-frame clones and drops some. The sample comprises about 110,000 clones, 60% to 80% of which are singletons, and roughly 0.79% rests with the top ten. The TCR was taken from a boy younger than 18 in good health and CMV-seronegative. This sequence joins TRBV5-1 and TRBJ2-4, with 12 bases aligning to TRBD2. Input material: PBMCs. The DNA of the CDR3 is TGCGCCAGCAGCCCGGCGGCTAGCGGGAGGGCACTGGCCAAAAACATTCAGTACTTC. This codes for CASSPAASGRALAKNIQYF.